What follows is one T cell receptor beta chain and its context. The antigen this receptor binds is unknown. Base qualities were left out, and no much larger clone turns up one base away. Including the terminal cysteine and phenylalanine, the CDR3 comprises 16 residues. The sequence is cut down to CDR3 DNA, 48 bases in frame from base 1. The germline ends are 16 bases apart after V is trimmed by 2 bases and J by 6 bases. From a lookup of the germline V gene (reference sequence), CDR1 and CDR2 are SEHNR and FQNEAQ. TCRbeta CDR3 regions were amplified from genomic DNA by means of the immunoSEQ Assay, a bias-controlled multiplex PCR. In the source study's methods: Nucleated cell counts per sample were estimated from amplification of reference gene primers within the assay. To quantify the absolute abundance of each unique TCRbeta CDR3 rearrangement, sequence reads were collapsed and filtered. For each sample, productive Simpson clonality was calculated as the square root of Simpson's diversity index over productive rearrangements. Drawn from immuneACCESS, this table holds only the in-frame rearrangements with V and J called that TCRdb kept. Clones are partly lost; checked studies trace under half to an unresolved V gene and leave the rest unexplained. The V and J calls and clone size come from that table; D and trimming were worked out from the DNA. Here the sample has tens of thousands of clones; more than 80% occur a single time. Approximately 2.9% of the sample is taken by the ten largest.

These data originate in a study of blood T cell repertoires in COVID-19 (dated by TCRdb to between 2020 and 2021). General notes on the study: Samples from collaborators originated in the United States, Italy and Spain and spanned both the acute and convalescent phases of COVID-19. A freely available public database, intended as a resource for researchers studying the immune response to SARS-CoV-2, is where the repertoires were released. HLA class I and class II types, where available, came from metadata supplied by the sample provider rather than from assay-based typing. A de-identified subject ID, COVID-19 status, age in years and sex were almost always included in the sample metadata. The material from the prospective study consisted of cDNA or gDNA derived from T cells, B-cell-depleted T cells, or PBMCs. The samples were drawn from two sources: the first 160 participants of the ongoing ImmuneRACE study, and 950 to 1,500 subjects contributed by 6 global collaborators. Subjects who had been exposed to COVID-19, were actively infected with it, or had recovered from it provided the deeply sampled blood TCRbeta repertoires that made up the dataset. The full study reports these points: The amount of clinical and demographic metadata varied by source and participant and was provided uncurated.

Collaborating institutions collected whole blood in K2EDTA tubes following their own protocols. Collaborator samples were shipped for TCRbeta analysis as frozen whole blood, isolated PBMCs, or DNA extracted from either sample type. The V and J genes are TRBV7-9 and TRBJ2-2, and perhaps TRBD1 as D gene, on 6 matching bases. Sequences were obtained from peripheral blood. The sequence was collected from a man between 45 and 60 years old with acute or convalescent COVID-19. The DNA is as follows: TGTGCCAGCAGCTTAATCAGGGGCCCCCGTGCCGGGGAGCTGTTTTTT. Translated, it reads CASSLIRGPRAGELFF.